The 26 T cell receptor beta chains below all came from one sample that was sequenced in a study of shared clonotypes between healthy human individuals. Naive CD8 isolation took CD45RO-negative cells positively selected for CCR7 and excluded terminally differentiated effector memory CD45RA+ cells. Clones were read by immunoSEQ multiplex PCR, and TCRdb kept only the in-frame ones, dropping some. The table records 600,000 or so clones, 95% of them present only once. Material: naive CD8+ T cells sorted from blood. Source of these receptors: a woman in her twenties or thirties in good health.

This sequence joins TRBV10-3 and TRBJ2-7; D is tentatively TRBD1 or TRBD2 (7 bases each). Trimming cost V 10 bases and J 4 bases, with 20 bases left between them. Germline V CDR1 and CDR2: ENHRY, SYGVKD. There are 14 residues in the CDR3. In DNA form, the CDR3 reads TGTGCCACCACTGGGGGGGCAGGGGGATACGAGCAGTACTTC. Its translation: CATTGGAGGYEQYF.

The chain joins TRBV2 to TRBJ2-5; 16 positions match TRBD2. Germline-derived CDR1 and CDR2 are SNHLY and FYNNEI. This CDR3 is 18 amino acids long. V gave up 7 bases and J gave up 4 bases; unmatched junction bases: 12. The CDR3 protein is CASIPLGTSGRGGETQYF. The CDR3 nucleotides read TGTGCCAGCATCCCACTGGGGACTAGCGGGAGGGGGGGAGAGACCCAGTACTTC.

The CDR3 protein is CAGRTGENTGELFF. The CDR3 DNA reads as TGTGCCGGGAGGACAGGAGAAAACACCGGGGAGCTGTTTTTT. The rearrangement links TRBV19 to TRBJ2-2; the D gene is possibly TRBD1 (7 bases). In germline, CDR1 is LNHDA, CDR2 SQIVND (reference sequence). The V and J ends lost 11 bases and 2 bases respectively, with 15 bases between them. The CDR3 is 14 residues long.

The chain carries TRBV6-4 and TRBJ1-2; weak D call: TRBD1 (6 bases). Germline CDR1 and CDR2: MRHNA and SNTAGT. The CDR3 contains 14 residues. V lost 2 bases and J 4 bases, leaving 11 bases between the germline ends. This CDR3 is CASSDGQRGYGYTF. CDR3 in DNA: TGTGCCAGCAGTGACGGACAGCGCGGCTATGGCTACACCTTC.

The chain employs TRBV2 and TRBJ1-1; D perhaps matches TRBD1 (6 bases). This CDR3 contains 13 residues. CDR1 and CDR2 from the germline V gene are SNHLY and FYNNEI. The V and J ends lost 8 bases and 0 bases respectively, with 10 bases between them. The CDR3 DNA sequence: TGTGCCAGCCACCCAGGGGTGAACACTGAAGCTTTCTTT. Amino acids: CASHPGVNTEAFF.

This chain connects TRBV4-1 to TRBJ1-5; D is ambiguous. Germline CDR1 MGHRA, CDR2 YSYEKL. The CDR3 covers 15 residues. V lost 4 bases and J lost 9, with 19 bases in between. The CDR3 protein is CASSPMSNPSRPQHF. CDR3 sequence (DNA): TGCGCCAGCAGCCCAATGAGCAACCCATCAAGGCCCCAGCATTTT.

V and J are TRBV27 and TRBJ1-2; D not resolved. Germline CDR1 is MNHEY and CDR2 is SMNVEV (reference sequence). V lost 3 bases and J 2 bases, leaving 19 bases between the germline ends. CDR3 length: 17 amino acids. CDR3 nucleotide sequence: TGTGCCAGCAGTTTTAAGCGCGGCACAGAGAGGAACTATGGCTACACCTTC. Protein product: CASSFKRGTERNYGYTF.

The chain combines TRBV11-2 with TRBJ2-7; D remains unclear. Trimming pared 0 bases from V and 7 bases from J, leaving 10 bases between. The CDR3 runs to 13 residues. The V gene's germline CDR1 is SGHAT and CDR2 FQNNGV. DNA for the CDR3: TGTGCCAGCAGCTTAGAACCAGGCCGGGAGCAGTACTTC. As protein: CASSLEPGREQYF.

The sample holds one count of this clone. The genes are TRBV27 and TRBJ2-7, with TRBD1 matching 9 bases. This CDR3 has 15 residues. Germline loops: CDR1 MNHEY, CDR2 SMNVEV (reference sequence). Trimming at V came to 7 bases and at J to 7 bases, leaving 14 bases not matched to a gene. This chain's CDR3 is CASTAPGQGVKEQYF. The CDR3 nucleotides read TGTGCCAGCACTGCTCCGGGACAGGGAGTGAAAGAGCAGTACTTC.

The V call is TRBV28, the J call TRBJ1-4; perhaps TRBD1 as D (5 bases). The V end lost 2 bases, the J end lost 4 bases, and 11 bases lay between the germline ends. CDR1 and CDR2 from the germline V gene are MDHEN and SYDVKM. The CDR3 consists of 15 residues. The CDR3 reads CASSLTPGINEKLFF. CDR3 nucleotides: TGTGCCAGCAGTTTAACCCCAGGGATTAATGAAAAACTGTTTTTT.

This rearrangement joins TRBV27 to TRBJ2-7, with TRBD1 matching over 7 bases. Germline V lookup: CDR1 MNHEY, CDR2 SMNVEV (reference sequence). V gave up 2 bases and J gave up 0 bases; unmatched junction bases: 1. This CDR3 is 14 amino acids long. The chain's CDR3 is CASSLKGASYEQYF. The CDR3 DNA reads TGTGCCAGCAGTTTAAAGGGGGCCTCCTACGAGCAGTACTTC.

This chain connects TRBV7-8 to TRBJ2-1, with D perhaps assigned TRBD1 or TRBD2 (6 bases each). V was trimmed by 1 base and J by 7 bases, leaving 20 bases between them. The V gene's germline CDR1 is SGHVS and CDR2 FQNEAQ. The CDR3 sequence is 17 residues long. The CDR3 nucleotides read TGTGCCAGCAGCTTAGAGGAGCCGGGGGCGATGGGGAATGAGCAGTTCTTC. It codes for CASSLEEPGAMGNEQFF.

A remark on this clone: The same CDR3 is also encoded by other DNA sequences in this sample. The rearrangement joins TRBV27 to TRBJ2-3, with D unclear. With 2 bases removed from V and 0 bases from J, the gap between germline ends came to 3 bases. Germline CDR1 and CDR2: MNHEY and SMNVEV (reference sequence). CDR3 size: 13 residues. The CDR3 region is CASSLPSTDTQYF. DNA for the CDR3: TGTGCCAGCAGTTTACCAAGCACAGATACGCAGTATTTT.

The chain combines TRBV6-5 with TRBJ2-7; tentatively, D is TRBD2 (6 bases). Per the germline V gene, CDR1 is MNHEY and CDR2 is SVGAGI. The V gene lost 0 bases and the J gene lost 5 bases, with 11 bases spanning the gap. This CDR3 is built from 14 residues. CDR3 amino acids: CASSYSAASDEQYF. Written as DNA, the CDR3 is TGTGCCAGCAGTTACTCGGCGGCTAGCGACGAGCAGTACTTC.

The chain joins TRBV7-9 to TRBJ2-5, with 7 bases lining up with TRBD1. Gene TRBJ2-7 matches the end of the DNA better, so the J call may be wrong. Germline V gene data show CDR1 as SEHNR and CDR2 as FQNEAQ (reference sequence). This CDR3 has 18 amino acids. CDR3 loop: CASSFSRGRDSYSYEQYF. CDR3 DNA sequence: TGTGCCAGCAGCTTCTCTAGGGGCCGGGACAGTTACTCCTACGAGCAGTACTTC.

The J gene is TRBJ1-1, the V gene TRBV5-6; D is unclear. The CDR3 is made up of 15 amino acids. The V gene lost 6 bases and the J gene lost 3 bases, with 18 bases spanning the gap. Germline V gene data show CDR1 as SGHDT and CDR2 as YYEEEE. The CDR3 here is CASTSDREADTEAFF. The DNA for the CDR3 is TGTGCCAGCACGTCTGACCGGGAGGCGGACACTGAAGCTTTCTTT.

The chain joins TRBV25-1 to TRBJ2-7; the match to TRBD2 covers 7 bases. Looked up from germline, CDR1 is MGHDK and CDR2 is SYGVNS. After removal of 5 bases from V and 0 bases from J, the junction contained 4 bases not matched to a gene. The CDR3 loop spans 14 amino acids. CDR3 in DNA: TGTGCCAGCAGTCTGGGGGAGGGCTCCTACGAGCAGTACTTC. It encodes CASSLGEGSYEQYF.

This clone was recorded once. The same CDR3 can be traced to other DNA sequences in this sample. This chain uses TRBV4-1 with TRBJ2-7; 8 nucleotides line up with TRBD1. Germline values: CDR1 MGHRA, CDR2 YSYEKL. The CDR3 runs to 12 residues. V trimming: 6 bases; J trimming: 5 bases; junction bases outside the gene matches: 3. Written as DNA, the CDR3 is TGCGCCAGCAGTCGACAGGGGAACGAGCAGTACTTC. It encodes CASSRQGNEQYF.

J is TRBJ1-5 and V is TRBV30; D gene uncertain. The CDR3 loop spans 12 amino acids. The germline CDR1 and CDR2 sequences are GTSNPN and SVGIG (reference sequence). Trimming pared 5 bases from V and 3 bases from J, leaving 8 bases between. This chain's CDR3 is CAWGLINQPQHF. The CDR3, as DNA: TGTGCCTGGGGACTGATCAATCAGCCCCAGCATTTT.

This clone was found once. The chain combines TRBV27 with TRBJ2-7; perhaps D is TRBD1 or TRBD2 (5 bases each). This CDR3 contains 13 residues. The germline CDR1 and CDR2 sequences are MNHEY and SMNVEV (reference sequence). Trimming shortened V by 8 bases and J by 4 bases, and 15 bases separated the two germline ends. The CDR3 region is CASRALGVYEQYF. The CDR3 coding sequence is TGTGCCAGCCGAGCACTGGGGGTATACGAGCAGTACTTC.

V is TRBV27 and J is TRBJ2-7; TRBD1 matches 11 bases. Germline V gene data show CDR1 as MNHEY and CDR2 as SMNVEV (reference sequence). The CDR3 spans 15 residues. V dropped 5 bases and J dropped 7; count of bases not matched to a gene: 10. DNA of the CDR3: TGTGCCAGCAGTGCTGGGACAGGGGGTCGGGGAGAGCAGTACTTC. It encodes CASSAGTGGRGEQYF.

The chain has TRBV28 and TRBJ2-1; D not resolved. The CDR3 contains 14 residues. CDR1 MDHEN and CDR2 SYDVKM come from the germline V gene. V was shortened by 2 bases and J by 8 bases, with 13 bases between the two germline ends. This chain's CDR3 is CASSLTDTSDEQFF. CDR3 DNA sequence: TGTGCCAGCAGTTTAACCGATACATCCGATGAGCAGTTCTTC.

The V call is TRBV28, the J call TRBJ2-2; D uncertain. Germline assignment: CDR1 MDHEN and CDR2 SYDVKM. Trimming took off 6 bases at V and 6 bases at J, with 17 bases between the two ends. The CDR3 has 15 residues. This CDR3 reads CASSLSVWPAGELFF. In nucleotides, the CDR3 is TGTGCCAGCAGCCTCTCCGTATGGCCCGCCGGGGAGCTGTTTTTT.

The chain carries TRBV2 and TRBJ2-1; maybe TRBD2 (5 bases). V was shortened by 3 bases and J by 8 bases, with 11 bases between the two germline ends. The CDR3 totals 13 residues. The germline V gene has CDR1 SNHLY and CDR2 FYNNEI. CDR3 sequence reads: CASSDGEWDEQFF. For the CDR3, the DNA is TGTGCCAGCAGTGACGGGGAGTGGGATGAGCAGTTCTTC.

This chain joins TRBV7-9 and TRBJ1-2; D uncertain. This CDR3 has 14 amino acids. V lost 1 base, J lost 2 bases, and 8 bases lay in between. Germline loops: CDR1 SEHNR, CDR2 FQNEAQ (reference sequence). CDR3 nucleotides: TGTGCCAGCAGCTTAGTGACGCTCAACTATGGCTACACCTTC. Its protein is CASSLVTLNYGYTF.

This sequence joins TRBV11-3 and TRBJ2-7; perhaps TRBD1 as D (6 bases). The length of the CDR3 is 15 residues. Germline-derived CDR1 and CDR2 are SGHNT and YENEEA. V lost 1 base, J lost 2 bases, and 12 bases lay in between. CDR3: CASSLGAGEPYEQYF. The CDR3 DNA is TGTGCCAGCAGCTTAGGAGCAGGGGAGCCCTACGAGCAGTACTTC.